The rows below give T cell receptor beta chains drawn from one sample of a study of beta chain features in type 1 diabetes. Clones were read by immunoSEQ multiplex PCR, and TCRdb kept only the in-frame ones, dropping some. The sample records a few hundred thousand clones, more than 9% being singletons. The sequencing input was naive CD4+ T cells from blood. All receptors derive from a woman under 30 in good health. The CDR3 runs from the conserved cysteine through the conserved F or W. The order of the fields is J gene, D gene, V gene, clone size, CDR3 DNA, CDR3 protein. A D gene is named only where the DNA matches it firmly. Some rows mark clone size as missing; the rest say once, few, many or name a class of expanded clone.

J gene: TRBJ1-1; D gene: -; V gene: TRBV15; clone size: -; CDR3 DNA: TGTGCCACCAGCAGAGATCGTGGCGGACAGCTGACTGAAGCTTTCTTT; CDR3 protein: CATSRDRGGQLTEAFF
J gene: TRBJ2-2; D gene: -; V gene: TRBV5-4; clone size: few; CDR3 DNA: TGTGCCAGCAGCCCCCCGGCGGGACGCGCAGTCGGGGAGCTGTTTTTT; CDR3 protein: CASSPPAGRAVGELFF
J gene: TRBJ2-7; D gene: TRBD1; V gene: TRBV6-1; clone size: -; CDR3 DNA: TGTGCCAGCAGTGACAGGGGGAGATCCTACGAGCAGTACTTC; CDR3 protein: CASSDRGRSYEQYF
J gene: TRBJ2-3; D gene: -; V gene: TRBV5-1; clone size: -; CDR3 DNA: TGCGCCAGCAGCTTGGATAGCGGAGGGAGCACAGATACGCAGTATTTT; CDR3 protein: CASSLDSGGSTDTQYF
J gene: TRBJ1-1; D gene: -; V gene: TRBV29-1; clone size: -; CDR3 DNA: TGCAGCGTTACATTCGAGGTTGAAGCTTTCTTT; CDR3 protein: CSVTFEVEAFF
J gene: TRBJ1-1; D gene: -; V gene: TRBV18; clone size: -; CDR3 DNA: TGTGCCAGCTCAGATTCTCCGGGGAACACTGAAGCTTTCTTT; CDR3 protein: CASSDSPGNTEAFF
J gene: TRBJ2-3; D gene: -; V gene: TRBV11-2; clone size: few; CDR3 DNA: TGTGCCAGCAGCTTACGTAGCACAGATACGCAGTATTTT; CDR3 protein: CASSLRSTDTQYF
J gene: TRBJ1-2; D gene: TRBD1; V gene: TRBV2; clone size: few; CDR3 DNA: TGTGCCAGCAGTCCGCGGACAGGGATCGGCTATGGCTACACCTTC; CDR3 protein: CASSPRTGIGYGYTF
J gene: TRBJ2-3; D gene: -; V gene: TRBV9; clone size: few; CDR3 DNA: TGTGCCAGCAGCCCCACAGGGACCAACACAGATACGCAGTATTTT; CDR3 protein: CASSPTGTNTDTQYF
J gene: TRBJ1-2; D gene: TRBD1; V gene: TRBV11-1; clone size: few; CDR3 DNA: TGTGCCAGCAGCTTAACCCCAGGGACAGCCTATGGCTACACCTTC; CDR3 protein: CASSLTPGTAYGYTF
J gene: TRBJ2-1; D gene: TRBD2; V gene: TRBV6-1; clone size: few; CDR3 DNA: TGTGCCAGCAGTGAAGCCCGGACTAGACCGTCGTTCTTC; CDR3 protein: CASSEARTRPSFF
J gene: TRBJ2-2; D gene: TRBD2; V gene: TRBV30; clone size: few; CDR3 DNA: TGTGCCTGGGGAATGGGGGGGACGCTCACCGGGGAGCTGTTTTTT; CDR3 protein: CAWGMGGTLTGELFF
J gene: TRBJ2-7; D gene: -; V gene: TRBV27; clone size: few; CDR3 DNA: TGTGCCAGCAGTGATCCAGGTCTGGGCTTCCGGCCCTACGAGCAGTACTTC; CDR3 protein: CASSDPGLGFRPYEQYF
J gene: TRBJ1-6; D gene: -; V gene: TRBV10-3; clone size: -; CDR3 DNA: TGTGCCATCAGTCCTCCCGGTCTGCCCCTCCACTTT; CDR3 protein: CAISPPGLPLHF
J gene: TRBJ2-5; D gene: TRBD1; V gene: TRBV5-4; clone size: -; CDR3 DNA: TGTGCCAGCAGCTTGGCCGAGGGGGCGCGGGAGACCCAGTACTTC; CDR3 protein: CASSLAEGARETQYF
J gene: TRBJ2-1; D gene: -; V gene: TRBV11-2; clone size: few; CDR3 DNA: TGTGCCAGCAGCTTAGGAGGAGGGCCTAGCAATGAGCAGTTCTTC; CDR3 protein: CASSLGGGPSNEQFF
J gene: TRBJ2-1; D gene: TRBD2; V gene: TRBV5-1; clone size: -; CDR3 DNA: TGCGCCAGCAGCTTAATACCACGCACCGGGACTAGCGGGAGTAGGCGGAGGTACAATGAGCAGTTCTTC; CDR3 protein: CASSLIPRTGTSGSRRRYNEQFF
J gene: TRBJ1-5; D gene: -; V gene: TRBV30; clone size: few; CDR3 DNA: TGTGCCTGGAGTTCTGGACACGAGATACCCCAGCATTTT; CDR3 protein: CAWSSGHEIPQHF
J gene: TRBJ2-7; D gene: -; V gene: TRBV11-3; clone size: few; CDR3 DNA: TGTGCCAGCAGCTTAGGGCACACCTACGAGCAGTACTTC; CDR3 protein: CASSLGHTYEQYF
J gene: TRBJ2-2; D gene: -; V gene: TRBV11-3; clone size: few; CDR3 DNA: TGTGCCAGCAGCCCCGAGGGCACCGGGGAGCTGTTTTTT; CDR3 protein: CASSPEGTGELFF
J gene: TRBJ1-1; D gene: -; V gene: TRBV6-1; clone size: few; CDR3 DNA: TGTGCCAGCAGCACGGGACGGAGGGACCTGACAGAAGCTTTCTTT; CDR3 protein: CASSTGRRDLTEAFF
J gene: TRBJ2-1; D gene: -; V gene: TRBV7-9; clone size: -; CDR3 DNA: TGTGCCAGCAGCTTAACTGGAGTGAAGATATACAATGAGCAGTTCTTC; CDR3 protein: CASSLTGVKIYNEQFF
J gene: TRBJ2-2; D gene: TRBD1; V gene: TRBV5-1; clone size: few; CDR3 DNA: TGCGCCAGCAGCTTGCAGAACAGGGGGCCCACCGGGGAGCTGTTTTTT; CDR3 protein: CASSLQNRGPTGELFF
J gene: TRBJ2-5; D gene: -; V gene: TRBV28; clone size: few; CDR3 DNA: TGTGCCAGCAGTTTGACGGCGGCCCAAGAGACCCAGTACTTC; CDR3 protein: CASSLTAAQETQYF
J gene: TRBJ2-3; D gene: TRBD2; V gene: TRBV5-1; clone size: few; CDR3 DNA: TGCGCCAGCAGCCCCGGGGGGAAGGCAGATACGCAGTATTTT; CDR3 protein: CASSPGGKADTQYF
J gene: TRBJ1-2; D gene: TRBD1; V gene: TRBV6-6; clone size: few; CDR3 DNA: TGTGCCAGCAGTTACTTTGGGACAGGGCCTAACTATGGCTACACCTTC; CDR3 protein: CASSYFGTGPNYGYTF
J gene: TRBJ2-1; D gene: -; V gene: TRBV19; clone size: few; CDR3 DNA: TGTGCCAGTAGTATAGATTTAACTCCCTACAATGAGCAGTTCTTC; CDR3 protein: CASSIDLTPYNEQFF
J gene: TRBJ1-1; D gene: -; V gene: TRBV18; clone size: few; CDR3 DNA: TGTGCCAGCTCACCAATCCCCAGCGATTCGAACACTGAAGCTTTCTTT; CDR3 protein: CASSPIPSDSNTEAFF
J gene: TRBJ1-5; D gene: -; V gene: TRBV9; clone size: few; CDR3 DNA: TGTGCCAGCAGCGTAGGATCCAGTGGTAATCAGCCCCAGCATTTT; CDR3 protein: CASSVGSSGNQPQHF
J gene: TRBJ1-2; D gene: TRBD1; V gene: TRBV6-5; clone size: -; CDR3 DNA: TGTGCCAGCAGTCCAGGGACAGGGGATGATGGCTACACCTTC; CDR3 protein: CASSPGTGDDGYTF
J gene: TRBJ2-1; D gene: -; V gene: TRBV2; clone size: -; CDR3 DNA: TGTGCCAGCAGTGTCCAGGGGAATTACAATGAGCAGTTCTTC; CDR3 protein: CASSVQGNYNEQFF
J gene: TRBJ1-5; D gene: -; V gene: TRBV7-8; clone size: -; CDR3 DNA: TGTGCCAGCAGCTTAGCGCTAACCGAGTGGCAGCCCCAGCATTTT; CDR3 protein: CASSLALTEWQPQHF